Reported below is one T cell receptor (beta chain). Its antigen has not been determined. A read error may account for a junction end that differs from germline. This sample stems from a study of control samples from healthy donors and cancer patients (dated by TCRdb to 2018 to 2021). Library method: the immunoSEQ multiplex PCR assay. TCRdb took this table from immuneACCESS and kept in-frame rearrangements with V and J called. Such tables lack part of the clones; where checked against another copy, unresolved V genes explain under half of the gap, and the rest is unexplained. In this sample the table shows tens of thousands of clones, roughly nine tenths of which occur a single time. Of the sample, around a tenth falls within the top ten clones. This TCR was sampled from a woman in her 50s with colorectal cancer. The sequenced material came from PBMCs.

The nucleotide sequence is TGTGCCAGCAGTTTTTCTCGAGGACAGGGGTTGCGTTGG. Its product reads: CASSFSRGQGLRW. Rearrangement joined TRBV12-3 or TRBV12-4 to TRBJ2-3; 9 of the junction bases match TRBD1. Spanning cysteine to tryptophan, the CDR3 consists of 13 amino acids. The retained sequence is limited to the CDR3, 39 bases, with the frame set at the first base.